This TCR beta chain was identified in a study of blood T cells in healthy people across ages. Germline assignment: CDR1 DFQATT and CDR2 SNEGSKA (reference sequence). This CDR3 is 15 amino acids long. The J segment lost 4 bases and the V segment lost 3 bases, leaving 7 bases of the junction unmatched. Healthy Caucasians from Russia aged roughly 6 to 95 served as donors. A second PCR of 7 to 11 cycles used a sample-barcoded 5' primer and a J-beta primer mix. A single record per CDR3 protein comes from TCRdb applying MiXCR to the 5' RACE reads. The data contain hundreds of thousands of distinct CDR3 sequences, about 34% of them seen just once; the ten biggest clones take up just over 15%. This clonotype was detected a few times.

This TCR was recovered from a woman of 80 years or more in good health. The sequenced sample was blood. The V gene is TRBV20-1, the J gene TRBJ1-1; 11 nucleotides match TRBD1. The CDR3 DNA follows: TGCAGTGCTAGCCGGGACAGGGGGGGGGGCACTGAAGCTTTCTTT. It is translated as CSASRDRGGGTEAFF.